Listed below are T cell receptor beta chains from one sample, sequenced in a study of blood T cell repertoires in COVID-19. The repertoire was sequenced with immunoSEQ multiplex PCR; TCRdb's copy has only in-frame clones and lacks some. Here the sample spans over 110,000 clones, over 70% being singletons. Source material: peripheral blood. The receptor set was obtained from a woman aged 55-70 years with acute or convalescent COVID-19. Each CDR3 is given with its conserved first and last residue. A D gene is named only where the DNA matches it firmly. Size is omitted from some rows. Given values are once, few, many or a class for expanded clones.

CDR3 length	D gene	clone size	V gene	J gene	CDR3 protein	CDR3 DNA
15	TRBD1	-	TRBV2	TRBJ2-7	CASRDGAGGIYEQYF	TGTGCCAGCAGGGACGGGGCAGGGGGCATCTACGAGCAGTACTTC
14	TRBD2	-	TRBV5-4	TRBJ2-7	CASSLTGGRNEQYF	TGTGCCAGCAGCTTGACGGGAGGGAGGAACGAGCAGTACTTC
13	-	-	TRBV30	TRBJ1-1	CAWSASLFLEAFF	TGTGCCTGGAGTGCCTCTTTATTTTTAGAAGCTTTCTTT
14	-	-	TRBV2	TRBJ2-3	CASREQGPTDTQYF	TGTGCCAGCAGAGAACAGGGTCCTACAGATACGCAGTATTTT
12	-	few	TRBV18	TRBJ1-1	CASSPTSREAFF	TGTGCCAGCTCACCAACGTCTCGGGAGGCTTTCTTT
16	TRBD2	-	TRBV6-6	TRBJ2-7	CASSSLGLAGSYEQYF	TGTGCCAGCAGTTCCCTCGGACTAGCGGGAAGCTACGAGCAGTACTTC
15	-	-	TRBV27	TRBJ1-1	CASSPLTDRDTEAFF	TGTGCCAGCAGTCCTTTGACAGATAGGGACACTGAAGCTTTCTTT
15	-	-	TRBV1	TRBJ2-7	CTSSSKRDWTYEQYF	TGCACCAGCAGCTCTAAGCGGGATTGGACCTACGAGCAGTACTTC
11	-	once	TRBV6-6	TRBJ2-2	CAGASGGELFF	TGTGCCGGAGCCTCCGGCGGGGAGCTGTTTTTT
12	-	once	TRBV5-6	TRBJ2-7	CASSSQVYEQYF	TGTGCCAGCAGCTCACAGGTATACGAGCAGTACTTC
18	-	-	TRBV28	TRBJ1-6	CASSPGWTVSSYNSPLHF	TGTGCCAGCAGCCCGGGGTGGACAGTAAGCTCCTATAATTCACCCCTCCACTTT
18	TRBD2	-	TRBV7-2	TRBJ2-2	CASSLDRGLAANTGELFF	TGTGCCAGCAGCTTAGATAGAGGACTAGCGGCCAACACCGGGGAGCTGTTTTTT
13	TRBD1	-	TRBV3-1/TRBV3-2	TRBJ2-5	CASSLDRTVTQYF	TGTGCCAGCAGCCTGGACAGGACGGTGACCCAGTACTTC
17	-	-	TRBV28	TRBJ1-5	CASSLIGGRVMVQPQHF	TGTGCCAGCAGTTTAATCGGGGGGCGAGTAATGGTTCAGCCCCAGCATTTT
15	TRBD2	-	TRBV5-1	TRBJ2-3	CASRSGGRVADTQYF	TGCGCCAGCAGGAGCGGGGGGCGTGTCGCAGATACGCAGTATTTT
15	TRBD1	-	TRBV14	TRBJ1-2	CASSAGTDANYGYTF	TGTGCCAGCAGCGCCGGGACAGATGCTAACTATGGCTACACCTTC
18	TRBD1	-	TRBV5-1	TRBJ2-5	CASRDLGTGFWGQETQYF	TGCGCCAGCAGAGACCTCGGGACAGGGTTTTGGGGCCAAGAGACCCAGTACTTC
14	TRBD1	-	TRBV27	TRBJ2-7	CASSATGGVYEQYF	TGTGCCAGCAGTGCGACAGGGGGCGTGTACGAGCAGTACTTC
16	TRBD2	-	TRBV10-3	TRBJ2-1	CAIRVPGTSGNNEQFF	TGTGCCATCAGGGTCCCCGGGACTAGCGGAAACAATGAGCAGTTCTTC
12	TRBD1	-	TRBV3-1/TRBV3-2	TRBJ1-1	CASSSQGAGAFF	TGTGCCAGCAGCAGCCAGGGGGCGGGGGCTTTCTTT
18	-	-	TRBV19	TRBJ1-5	CASSTQTGRRLLDQPQHF	TGTGCCAGTAGTACCCAGACAGGAAGGCGTTTGTTGGATCAGCCCCAGCATTTT
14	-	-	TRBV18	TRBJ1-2	CASSLRADSYGYTF	TGTGCCAGCTCACTGAGAGCCGATAGCTATGGCTACACCTTC
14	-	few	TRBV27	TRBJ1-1	CASKTPGRNTEAFF	TGTGCCAGCAAAACGCCAGGTAGGAACACTGAAGCTTTCTTT
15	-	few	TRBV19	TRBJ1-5	CASSQGGLGVKPQHF	TGTGCCAGTAGCCAAGGAGGGCTGGGGGTTAAGCCCCAGCATTTT
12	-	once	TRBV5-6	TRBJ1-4	CASSLISEKLFF	TGTGCCAGCAGCTTGATCAGCGAGAAACTGTTTTTT
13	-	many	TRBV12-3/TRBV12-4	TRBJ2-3	CASSLARADTQYF	TGTGCCAGCAGTTTAGCGCGGGCAGATACGCAGTATTTT